Each of the 19 T cell receptor beta chains below was sequenced from the same sample in a study of blood T cell repertoires in COVID-19. Data came from immunoSEQ multiplex PCR; TCRdb stores just in-frame clones and leaves some out. The profile shows around 230,000 clones, approximately 86% of them singletons. The sequenced material came from peripheral blood. The receptors here all came from a man aged 60 to 69 who had recovered from COVID-19.

The V gene is TRBV19, the J gene TRBJ2-7, with D perhaps TRBD2 (6 bases). CDR1 is LNHDA and CDR2 is SQIVND in the germline V gene (reference sequence). V lost 3 bases to trimming and J lost 9 bases, with 18 bases between them. The CDR3 loop spans 14 amino acids. CDR3 DNA: TGTGCCAGTAGTATGGTCCCGGGGGTGCGGGGGCAGTACGTC. Translating gives CASSMVPGVRGQYV.

This chain uses TRBV5-6 with TRBJ2-7; a weak D match, TRBD2 (6 bases). The CDR3 totals 14 residues. Between the trimmed V and J ends, which lost 0 bases and 1 base, there was a span of 8 bases. Germline-derived CDR1 and CDR2 are SGHDT and YYEEEE. CDR3 bases: TGTGCCAGCAGCTTGGTTGGGGGGTCCTACGAGCAGTACTTC. Its translation: CASSLVGGSYEQYF.

This clone was counted once. The chain has TRBV5-1 and TRBJ2-7; 8 positions match TRBD1. The junction had 5 bases not matched to a gene; V was cut back by 4 bases and J by 5 bases. Germline values: CDR1 SGHRS, CDR2 YFSETQ. The CDR3 covers 13 residues. For the CDR3, the DNA is TGCGCCAGCAGCCGGACAGGGTGGGACGAGCAGTACTTC. This encodes CASSRTGWDEQYF.

The V gene is TRBV10-1, the J gene TRBJ1-4; TRBD1 matches at 10 bases. Germline V gives CDR1 WNHNN, CDR2 SYGVQD (reference sequence). This CDR3 has 15 amino acids. Trimming at V came to 6 bases and at J to 5 bases, leaving 6 bases not matched to a gene. CDR3 region: CASSDRTGGNEKLFF. DNA for the CDR3: TGCGCCAGCAGCGACCGGACAGGGGGAAATGAAAAACTGTTTTTT.

This chain uses TRBV5-8 with TRBJ1-1; 9 bases agree with TRBD1. CDR3 length equals 19 residues. CDR1 is SGHTS, CDR2 YDEGEE, per germline. V was pared by 5 bases and J by 0 bases, with 17 bases of the junction left unmatched. CDR3 sequence reads: CASRRSHPQGANMNTEAFF. As DNA, the CDR3 is TGTGCCAGCAGACGTTCTCATCCACAGGGGGCTAACATGAACACTGAAGCTTTCTTT.

This clone was detected once. This chain joins TRBV20-1 and TRBJ1-1; D uncertain. CDR1 DFQATT and CDR2 SNEGSKA come from the germline V gene (reference sequence). This CDR3 region has 11 residues. V gave up 8 bases and J gave up 5 bases, with 12 bases separating them. The CDR3 nucleotides are TGCAGTTACCTCAGGAAAACTGAAGCTTTCTTT. This translates into CSYLRKTEAFF.

This chain joins TRBV6-5 and TRBJ2-7; maybe TRBD1 (6 bases). CDR3 length: 14 amino acids. The V gene lost 6 bases and the J gene lost 1 base, with 13 bases spanning the gap. CDR1 and CDR2 from the germline V gene are MNHEY and SVGAGI. As DNA, the CDR3 is TGTGCCAGCAGCACAGGGTATAGTTCCTACGAGCAGTACTTC. It encodes CASSTGYSSYEQYF.

The chain employs TRBV6-5 and TRBJ2-7; 9 bases line up with TRBD1. V dropped 5 bases and J dropped 4; count of bases not matched to a gene: 9. CDR3 length: 15 amino acids. Germline CDR1 reads MNHEY; CDR2 reads SVGAGI. CDR3 in DNA: TGTGCCAGCAGTAAGTCGGGACAGGGAGTATACGAGCAGTACGTC. It is translated as CASSKSGQGVYEQYV.

V and J are TRBV5-1 and TRBJ1-1; TRBD1 matches at 7 bases. The V gene end was trimmed by 2 bases and the J gene end by 1 base; junction bases not matched to a gene: 8. CDR1 SGHRS and CDR2 YFSETQ come from the germline V gene. This CDR3 is built from 16 residues. This CDR3 reads CASSFQTGPSNTEAFF. For the CDR3, the DNA is TGCGCCAGCAGCTTTCAGACAGGGCCCTCGAACACTGAAGCTTTCTTT.

The chain has TRBV7-8 and TRBJ1-4; TRBD1 matches 9 bases. V was clipped by 5 bases and J by 8 bases; unmatched bases: 6. The CDR3 loop spans 14 amino acids. The V gene's germline CDR1 is SGHVS and CDR2 FQNEAQ. CDR3 sequence: CASSVGQGWEKLFF. The CDR3 region has the DNA TGTGCCAGCAGCGTGGGACAGGGATGGGAAAAACTGTTTTTT.

The chain uses TRBV9 and TRBJ1-6, with no clear D. Germline-derived CDR1 and CDR2 are SGDLS and YYNGEE. V was shortened by 3 bases and J by 5 bases, with 6 bases between the two germline ends. This CDR3 is 13 amino acids long. CDR3 sequence reads: CASSGIDNSPLHF. Here the CDR3 DNA reads TGTGCCAGCAGCGGTATAGATAATTCACCCCTCCACTTT.

This chain joins TRBV18 and TRBJ2-3, with D perhaps matching TRBD1 (6 bases). The V gene's germline CDR1 is KGHSH and CDR2 LQKENI. The CDR3 runs 15 residues. V was shortened by 6 bases and J by 6 bases, with 19 bases between the two germline ends. CDR3 nucleotides: TGTGCCAGCTCCCCTGGGTACAGGGACCCCGATACGCAGTATTTT. It yields the protein CASSPGYRDPDTQYF.

The chain is built from TRBV19 and TRBJ2-2, with 7 bases aligning to TRBD2. Germline values: CDR1 LNHDA, CDR2 SQIVND (reference sequence). The CDR3 loop spans 16 amino acids. Trimming took 7 bases from V and 2 from J; bases not matched to a gene: 10. The CDR3 nucleotides read TGTGCCAGTATCCCTCGACTAGCCGGAAACACCGGGGAGCTGTTTTTT. Protein sequence: CASIPRLAGNTGELFF. The full variable domain, completed using reference TRBV19 and TRBJ2-2, is DGGITQSPKYLFRKEGQNVTLSCEQNLNHDAMYWYRQDPGQGLRLIYYSQIVNDFQKGDIAEGYSVSREKKESFPLTVTSAQKNPTAFYLCASIPRLAGNTGELFFGEGSRLTVL.

The rearrangement joins TRBV11-2 to TRBJ2-7; perhaps TRBD2 as D (6 bases). Germline lookup yields CDR1 SGHAT and CDR2 FQNNGV. The CDR3 runs to 14 residues. V gave up 1 base and J gave up 3 bases, with 10 bases separating them. The CDR3 DNA sequence: TGTGCCAGCAGCTTAGGGAGGGGTTTCTACGAGCAGTACTTC. This gives the protein CASSLGRGFYEQYF. The variable domain in full, completed from reference TRBV11-2 and TRBJ2-7, reads EAGVAQSPRYKIIEKRQSVAFWCNPISGHATLYWYQQILGQGPKLLIQFQNNGVVDDSQLPKDRFSAERLKGVDSTLKIQPAKLEDSAVYLCASSLGRGFYEQYFGPGTRLTVT.

The CDR3 DNA sequence: TGTGCCAGCAGCCCCCCACTAGCGGGGGGGCCCAGAGAGCAGTTCTTC. Translating it yields CASSPPLAGGPREQFF. This sequence joins TRBV6-2 or TRBV6-3 and TRBJ2-1; 13 nucleotides align to TRBD2. Losses at the gene ends were 6 bases for V and 10 bases for J; bases not matched to a gene: 12. CDR1 and CDR2 from the germline V gene are MNHEY and SVGEGT. The CDR3 length is 16 residues.

This clone was counted between two and nine times. The rearrangement uses TRBV11-2 and TRBJ2-3, with D possibly matching TRBD1 (5 bases). Trimming shortened V by 6 bases and J by 1 base, and 5 bases separated the two germline ends. The CDR3 runs 12 residues. Germline V CDR1 and CDR2: SGHAT, FQNNGV. CDR3 amino acids: CASRGRTDTQYF. CDR3 coding DNA: TGTGCCAGCAGGGGGCGCACAGATACGCAGTATTTT.

This clone is a singleton in its sample. The chain joins TRBV4-1 to TRBJ2-3; TRBD2 agrees at 15 bases. This CDR3 comprises 19 residues. V trimming: 1 base; J trimming: 5 bases; junction bases outside the gene matches: 10. Germline V gene data show CDR1 as MGHRA and CDR2 as YSYEKL. CDR3: CASSQGRAGLAGGKDTQYF. CDR3 in DNA: TGCGCCAGCAGCCAAGGTCGCGCGGGACTAGCGGGGGGAAAAGATACGCAGTATTTT.

CDR3 DNA: TGTGCCAGCAGCCAATCCGCATACAGGGGGCGCCCAGATACGCAGTATTTT. Translating it yields CASSQSAYRGRPDTQYF. The gene calls are TRBV3-1 (or the pseudogene TRBV3-2) and TRBJ2-3, with 9 bases aligning to TRBD1. Germline CDR1 LGHDT, CDR2 YNNKEL (reference sequence). This CDR3 has 17 amino acids. J lost 4 bases, V lost 2 bases, and 10 bases had no gene match.

This clone appeared a single time. The genes are TRBV2 and TRBJ2-5, with a tentative D call TRBD2 (6 bases). Trimming removed 2 bases from V and 9 bases from J, with 16 bases in between. CDR1 SNHLY and CDR2 FYNNEI come from the germline V gene. This CDR3 contains 14 residues. The CDR3 is CASSESRRAESQYF. The CDR3 region has the DNA TGTGCCAGCAGTGAATCTCGGAGGGCAGAATCCCAGTACTTC.